A single sample gave rise to the 13 T cell receptor beta chains below, sequenced in a study of T cells after yellow fever vaccination. TCRdb redid the calling of the 5' RACE reads with MiXCR, one entry per CDR3 protein. The repertoire consists of roughly 520,000 distinct CDR3 sequences, with roughly a fifth occurring once and the leading ten covering 16%. Sequences were derived from PBMCs, sampled roughly 20 days after the first yellow fever vaccination. The source of these receptors is a young man who received the YFV17D yellow fever vaccine.

This clonotype was seen more than once but under ten times. CDR3 loop: CASSWDTRPYEQYF. In DNA form, the CDR3 reads TGCGCCAGCAGCTGGGACACGCGCCCCTACGAGCAGTACTTC. The chain couples TRBV10-2 to TRBJ2-7; perhaps TRBD1 as D (6 bases). V lost 6 bases and J 2 bases, leaving 14 bases between the germline ends. The V gene's germline CDR1 is WSHSY and CDR2 SAAADI. The CDR3 is made up of 14 amino acids.

This clonotype has just a few counts. The V call is TRBV7-9, the J call TRBJ2-7; possible D gene TRBD2, 6 bases. The CDR3 runs to 15 residues. Germline CDR1 is SEHNR and CDR2 is FQNEAQ (reference sequence). V was shortened by 11 bases and J by 2 bases, with 22 bases between the two germline ends. The CDR3 coding sequence is TGTGCCCTGTGTGGGGGAGGACCGCCAACCTACGAGCAGTACGTC. This gives the protein CALCGGGPPTYEQYV.

This chain connects TRBV7-2 to TRBJ2-6; weak D call: TRBD1 (6 bases). CDR1 is SGHTA and CDR2 is FQGNSA in the germline V gene. V lost 6 bases and J lost 0, with 15 bases in between. There are 17 residues in the CDR3. The CDR3 is CASSPLRQASGANVLTF. As DNA, the CDR3 is TGTGCCAGCAGTCCCCTAAGACAGGCCTCTGGGGCCAACGTCCTGACTTTC.

In this sample, this clonotype turned up a few times. The chain uses TRBV7-2 and TRBJ1-6; D is unclear. This CDR3 spans 16 amino acids. Germline CDR1 and CDR2: SGHTA and FQGNSA. V gave up 5 bases and J gave up 0 bases, with 11 bases separating them. The CDR3: CASSRRSSSYNSPLHF. CDR3 coding DNA: TGTGCCAGCAGCCGAAGGTCAAGCTCCTATAATTCACCCCTCCACTTT.

V usage is TRBV9 and J usage is TRBJ2-3; TRBD1 matches at 9 bases. Per the germline V gene, CDR1 is SGDLS and CDR2 is YYNGEE. The CDR3 loop spans 16 amino acids. J was trimmed by 6 bases and V by 4 bases; bases with no gene match: 12. CDR3 region: CASSIRTGEFTDTQYF. CDR3 DNA sequence: TGTGCCAGCAGCATCAGGACAGGGGAATTTACGGATACGCAGTATTTT.

The chain carries TRBV6-5 and TRBJ2-4, with TRBD2 as a possible D gene (6 bases). Trimming took 4 bases from V and 5 from J, leaving 9 bases between them. CDR3 length: 13 amino acids. Looked up from germline, CDR1 is MNHEY and CDR2 is SVGAGI. The CDR3, as DNA: TGTGCCAGCAGTTGGTCGGGAGAAAACATTCAGTACTTC. It yields the protein CASSWSGENIQYF.

This clonotype was observed a few times. The chain combines TRBV20-1 with TRBJ2-7, with a weak D call TRBD2 (6 bases). Germline CDR1 reads DFQATT; CDR2 reads SNEGSKA (reference sequence). CDR3 length equals 17 residues. V was pared by 0 bases and J by 5 bases, with 23 bases between. CDR3 amino acids: CSARDRRKGTVADEQYF. CDR3 DNA sequence: TGCAGTGCTAGAGATAGGAGAAAGGGGACGGTAGCGGACGAGCAGTACTTC.

This clonotype showed up many times. The rearrangement links TRBV12-3 or TRBV12-4 to TRBJ2-2, with a tentative D call TRBD2 (5 bases). The length of the CDR3 is 14 residues. The ends were cut back, 5 bases at V and 2 bases at J, with 9 bases in the middle. The CDR3: CASSRRPNTGELFF. As DNA, the CDR3 is TGTGCCAGCAGTCGGAGGCCAAACACCGGGGAGCTGTTTTTT.

In this sample, this clonotype turned up a few times. The J gene is TRBJ2-5, the V gene TRBV7-2; 7 positions match TRBD2. Germline lookup yields CDR1 SGHTA and CDR2 FQGNSA. V shed 5 bases, J shed 1 base, and the junction held 13 bases outside the gene matches. The CDR3 runs 17 residues. CDR3 in DNA: TGTGCCAGCAGCCCCACCCCGCTGATAGCGGGCCAAGAGACCCAGTACTTC. The encoded protein is CASSPTPLIAGQETQYF. Full variable domain (missing parts from reference TRBV7-2 and TRBJ2-5): GAGVSQSPSNKVTEKGKDVELRCDPISGHTALYWYRQSLGQGLEFLIYFQGNSAPDKSGLPSDRFSAERTGGSVSTLTIQRTQQEDSAVYLCASSPTPLIAGQETQYFGPGTRLLVL.

This clonotype was seen more than once but under ten times. V is TRBV11-2 and J is TRBJ2-7; TRBD2 aligns across 13 bases. V lost 3 bases and J lost 0; bases outside the gene matches: 5. The CDR3 loop spans 17 amino acids. Germline V gene sequence: CDR1 SGHAT, CDR2 FQNNGV. The CDR3 sequence is CASSFPTSGGISYEQYV. The CDR3, as DNA: TGTGCCAGCAGCTTCCCGACTAGCGGGGGGATCTCCTACGAGCAGTACGTC.

The chain couples TRBV7-8 to TRBJ2-6; TRBD1 aligns across 9 bases. CDR1 SGHVS and CDR2 FQNEAQ come from the germline V gene. This CDR3 spans 15 amino acids. Germline trimming cut 4 bases from V and 8 bases from J; bases unmatched to any gene: 6. This chain's CDR3 is CASSSRTGETNVLTF. The DNA for the CDR3 is TGTGCCAGCAGCTCTCGGACAGGGGAGACCAACGTCCTGACTTTC. Drawing the rest from reference TRBV7-8 and TRBJ2-6, the complete variable domain is GAGVSQSPRYKVAKRGQDVALRCDPISGHVSLFWYQQALGQGPEFLTYFQNEAQLDKSGLPSDRFFAERPEGSVSTLKIQRTQQEDSAVYLCASSSRTGETNVLTFGAGSRLTVL.

The V and J genes are TRBV7-9 and TRBJ2-7; a weak D match, TRBD2 (6 bases). The CDR3 extends over 16 amino acids. V was cut by 4 bases and J by 3 bases, with 19 bases left in between. From germline, CDR1 is SEHNR and CDR2 FQNEAQ (reference sequence). In nucleotides, the CDR3 is TGTGCCAGCAGCTCTGCCCGGCGGGACTGGCTCTACGAGCAGTACTTC. The encoded protein is CASSSARRDWLYEQYF.

Only a few counts were recorded for this clonotype. This rearrangement joins TRBV5-6 to TRBJ2-7, with a tentative D call TRBD2 (7 bases). The CDR3 loop spans 14 amino acids. V was shortened by 6 bases and J by 4 bases, with 17 bases between the two germline ends. Germline-derived CDR1 and CDR2 are SGHDT and YYEEEE. The CDR3 is CASTGGGRQYEQYV. The CDR3 DNA reads TGTGCCAGCACTGGGGGGGGGCGACAATACGAGCAGTACGTC.